Here is one T cell receptor (beta chain) with its context. What it recognizes is unknown. The CDR3 is 15 residues long. From germline, CDR1 is SGHTA and CDR2 FQGNSA. The V and J ends lost 5 bases and 5 bases, in that order; junction bases with no gene match: 10. The source of the sample is a study of T cell responses to AZD1222 COVID-19 vaccine. The method was immunoSEQ multiplex PCR; TCRdb's version includes in-frame clones alone and lacks a portion of them. The sample has some 150,000 clones, about 92% seen once. Study-level points and caveats: Baseline seropositivity characterized only a handful of AZD1222 recipients.

Sample: peripheral blood, taken on day 0 of AZD1222 vaccination. The receptor was isolated from an adult in good health. V is TRBV7-2 and J is TRBJ1-1; TRBD1 agrees at 8 bases. This chain's CDR3 is CASSQGQGRYTEAFF. The CDR3 nucleotides read TGTGCCAGCAGCCAAGGACAGGGTAGATATACTGAAGCTTTCTTT.